This is a list of T cell receptor beta chains from one sample in a study of graft-versus-host responses after intestinal transplantation. Profiling relied on immunoSEQ multiplex PCR, and the TCRdb table lists in-frame clones only, not all of them. Among approximately 90,000 clones listed, around 89% were seen once. These receptors have no identified antigens. The specimen comprised unstimulated CD4+ T cells sorted from spleen or lymph node cells, sampled before transplant. Source of these receptors: a human donor who was the organ donor for an intestinal transplant. The CDR3 runs from the conserved cysteine through the conserved F or W.

CASSLQGPNQPQHF	TRBV7-2	TRBJ1-5
CASSSGGPNTGELFF	TRBV5-1	TRBJ2-2
CSVDTGVNYGYTF	TRBV29-1	TRBJ1-2
CASSYSAGGNTGELFF	TRBV6-6	TRBJ2-2
CASSFSFLGGGFPDTQYF	TRBV5-6	TRBJ2-3
CASSQGTGSGRAYEQYF	TRBV14	TRBJ2-7
CASRVGLAGTYEQYF	TRBV28	TRBJ2-7
CASSPRDRSTGELFF	TRBV4-1	TRBJ2-2
CATSRDPVQETQYF	TRBV15	TRBJ2-5
CASSRGYEQYF	TRBV7-9	TRBJ2-7
CASSLGQSNEKLFF	TRBV5-4	TRBJ1-4
CASSPWGSNNYGYTF	TRBV18	TRBJ1-2
CASSPLGPGASLDEQFF	TRBV4-1	TRBJ2-1
CASSEYLADERYGYTF	TRBV25-1	TRBJ1-2
CATETGTGNTEAFF	TRBV2	TRBJ1-1
CASSQDLVGAGTQYF	TRBV14	TRBJ2-5
CASSLRENYEQYF	TRBV5-1	TRBJ2-7
CASSVGRPGAQYF	TRBV2	TRBJ2-5
CASSQTGRQFF	TRBV6-5	TRBJ2-1
CASSPRGGAGDTQYF	TRBV5-1	TRBJ2-3
CASSLRGGEFF	TRBV28	TRBJ2-1
CAISELQGGFLNSPLHF	TRBV10-3	TRBJ1-6